The sequence of this T cell receptor beta chain was determined in a study of T cells in Graves' hyperthyroidism and ophthalmopathy. Findings and caveats of the study: Researchers found most expanded thyroid clonotypes above 0.001 in blood as well.

Germline V gene sequence: CDR1 MNHEY, CDR2 SVGEGT. This CDR3 is 17 amino acids long. A word on this clonotype: What it binds is unknown. At one end the junction does not follow the germline gene, possibly because of a read error.

Amplified TCR beta CDR3 regions came from RNA transcripts. First-round RT-PCR with HTBI primers amplified the TCR CDR3 region. TCRdb re-derived calls from the multiplex PCR reads in MiXCR, one entry per CDR3 protein. The sample carries 500,000 to 650,000 distinct CDR3 sequences, 17% recorded once. This sequence originates from a woman in her late teens or twenties with Graves' ophthalmopathy. The V and J genes are TRBV6-2 or TRBV6-3 and TRBJ1-2, with D maybe TRBD1 (6 bases). The specimen was blood. The CDR3 DNA is TGTACCAGCAGTCGATCCCAACAGGGTATCAAGAACTATGGCTACACCTTC. Its protein is CTSSRSQQGIKNYGYTF.